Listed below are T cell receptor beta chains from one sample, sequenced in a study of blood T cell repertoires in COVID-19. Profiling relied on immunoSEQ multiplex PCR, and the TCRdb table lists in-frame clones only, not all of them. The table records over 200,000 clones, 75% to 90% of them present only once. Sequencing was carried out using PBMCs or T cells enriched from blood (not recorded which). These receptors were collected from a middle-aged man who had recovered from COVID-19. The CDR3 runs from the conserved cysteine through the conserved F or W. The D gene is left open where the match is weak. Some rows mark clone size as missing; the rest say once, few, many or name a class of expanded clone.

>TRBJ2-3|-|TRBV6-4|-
TGTGCCAGCAGTGTAATGGAGGGCACAGATACGCAGTATTTT
CASSVMEGTDTQYF
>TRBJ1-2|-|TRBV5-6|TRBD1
TGTGCCAGCAGCTCGACAGGGGGCGGGGTTGATGGCTACACCTTC
CASSSTGGGVDGYTF
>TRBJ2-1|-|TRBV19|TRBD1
TGTGCCAGTAGTAAAACCTCCCACAGGGGGTATGAGCAGTTCTTC
CASSKTSHRGYEQFF
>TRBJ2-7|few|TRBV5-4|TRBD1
TGTGCCAGCAGCTCACTGGACAGGGTCGCCGAGCAGTACTTC
CASSSLDRVAEQYF
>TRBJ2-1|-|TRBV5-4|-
TGTGCCAGCAGCTTGGTCGGTAGCGCAGCTGAGCAGTTCTTC
CASSLVGSAAEQFF
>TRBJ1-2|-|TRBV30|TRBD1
TGTGCCTTCCCTAGCCAGGGGGCCAGGGGCTACACCTTC
CAFPSQGARGYTF
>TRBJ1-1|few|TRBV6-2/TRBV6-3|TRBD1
TGTGCCAGCAGTCCAGGGGGACGTAACACTGAAGCTTTCTTT
CASSPGGRNTEAFF
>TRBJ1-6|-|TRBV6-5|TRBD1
TGTGCCAGCAGGACACCGGGACAGGGGTACTCACCCCTCCACTTT
CASRTPGQGYSPLHF
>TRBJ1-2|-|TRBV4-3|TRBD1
TGCGCCAGCAGCGAACGACAGGGTCCCTATGGCTACACCTTC
CASSERQGPYGYTF
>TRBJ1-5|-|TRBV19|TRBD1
TGTGCCAGTAGTATCGGAGGGGGCGGCCGCTATAGCAATCAGCCCCAGCATTTT
CASSIGGGGRYSNQPQHF
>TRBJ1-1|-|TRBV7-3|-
TGTGCCAGCAGCTCGGTGATAAACACTGAAGCTTTCTTT
CASSSVINTEAFF
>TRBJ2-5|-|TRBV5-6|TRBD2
TGTGCCAGCAGTAGGGGGTTTGGACTAGCGGGAGAGACCCAGTACTTC
CASSRGFGLAGETQYF
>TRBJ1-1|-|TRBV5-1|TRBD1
TGCGCCAGCAGCCCCTCCCCCCACGGACAGGGGAACACTGAAGCTTTCTTT
CASSPSPHGQGNTEAFF
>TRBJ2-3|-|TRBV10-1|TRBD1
TGCGCCAGCAGTGAGGACAGGGGGACCCTCACAGATACGCAGTATTTT
CASSEDRGTLTDTQYF
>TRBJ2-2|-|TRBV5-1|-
TGCGCCAGCACCAACAGGAGGGAAACCGGGGAGCTGTTTTTT
CASTNRRETGELFF
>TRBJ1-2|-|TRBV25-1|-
TGTGCCAGCAGGCCCAGGGGACCGGGGTACTATGGCTACACCTTC
CASRPRGPGYYGYTF
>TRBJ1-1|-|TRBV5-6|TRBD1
TGTGCCAGCAGCTTGAGGACAGGGGAGGGCATCACTGAAGCTTTCTTT
CASSLRTGEGITEAFF
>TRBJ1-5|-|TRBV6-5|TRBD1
TGTGCCAGCACCCGGGACAGCTATCAGCCCCAGCATTTT
CASTRDSYQPQHF
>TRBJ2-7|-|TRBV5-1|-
TGCGCCAGCAGCTGGGTGGACAGATACGAGCAGTACTTC
CASSWVDRYEQYF
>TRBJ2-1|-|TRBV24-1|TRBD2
TGTGCCACCAGTGATATGACTAGCGGGTCAGGGACTGAGCAGTTCTTC
CATSDMTSGSGTEQFF
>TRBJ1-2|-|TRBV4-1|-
TGCGCCAGCAGCCTAGACCGGGATGACTATGGCTACACCTTC
CASSLDRDDYGYTF
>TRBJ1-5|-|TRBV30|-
TGTGCCTGGAGTTTGTATAGCAATCAGCCCCAGCATTTT
CAWSLYSNQPQHF
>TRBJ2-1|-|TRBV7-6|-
TGTGCCAGCAGCACCGGTGCGGGCTCCTACAATGAGCAGTTCTTC
CASSTGAGSYNEQFF
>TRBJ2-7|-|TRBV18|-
TGTGCCAGCTCAGCAGGGACTGCCCAGGAGCAGTACTTC
CASSAGTAQEQYF
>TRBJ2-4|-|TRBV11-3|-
TGTGCCAGCAGCAACCATCAGGGTCTGGCCAAAAACATTCAGTACTTC
CASSNHQGLAKNIQYF
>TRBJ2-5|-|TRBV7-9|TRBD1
TGTGCCAGCAGCTTAGGAGGGACAGGGGACTTCCAAGAGACCCAGTACTTC
CASSLGGTGDFQETQYF
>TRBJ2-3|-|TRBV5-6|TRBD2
TGTGCCAGCAGCTCGACTAGCGGGCGGACTACAGATACGCAGTATTTT
CASSSTSGRTTDTQYF
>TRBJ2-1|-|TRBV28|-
TGTGCCAGCAGTTTTAAAAGTCGAGAGAGGCGGTTCTTC
CASSFKSRERRFF
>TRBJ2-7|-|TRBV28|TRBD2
TGTGCCAGCACCGGAAGCGGGAGTATTTCCGAGCAGTACTTC
CASTGSGSISEQYF
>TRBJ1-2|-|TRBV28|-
TGTGCCAGCAGTTTAGGCGGGACCGTCGAGTATGGCTACACCTTC
CASSLGGTVEYGYTF
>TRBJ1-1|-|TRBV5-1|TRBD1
TGCGCCAGCAGCCCCGTTGCAGGGGGGAACACTGAAGCTTTCTTT
CASSPVAGGNTEAFF